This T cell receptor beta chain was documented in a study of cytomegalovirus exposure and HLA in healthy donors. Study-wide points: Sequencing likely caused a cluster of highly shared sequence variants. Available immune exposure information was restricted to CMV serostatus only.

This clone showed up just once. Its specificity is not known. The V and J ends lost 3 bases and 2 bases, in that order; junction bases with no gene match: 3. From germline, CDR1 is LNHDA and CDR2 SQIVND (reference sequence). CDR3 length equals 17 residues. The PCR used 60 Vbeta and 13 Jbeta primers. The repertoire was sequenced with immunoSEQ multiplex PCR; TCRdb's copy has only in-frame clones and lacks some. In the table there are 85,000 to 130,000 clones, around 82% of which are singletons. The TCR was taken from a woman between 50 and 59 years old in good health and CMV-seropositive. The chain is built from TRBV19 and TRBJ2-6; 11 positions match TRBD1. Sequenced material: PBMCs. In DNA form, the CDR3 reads TGTGCCAGTAGTATTGGACAGGGGGCGCCTGGGGCCAACGTCCTGACTTTC. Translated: CASSIGQGAPGANVLTF.